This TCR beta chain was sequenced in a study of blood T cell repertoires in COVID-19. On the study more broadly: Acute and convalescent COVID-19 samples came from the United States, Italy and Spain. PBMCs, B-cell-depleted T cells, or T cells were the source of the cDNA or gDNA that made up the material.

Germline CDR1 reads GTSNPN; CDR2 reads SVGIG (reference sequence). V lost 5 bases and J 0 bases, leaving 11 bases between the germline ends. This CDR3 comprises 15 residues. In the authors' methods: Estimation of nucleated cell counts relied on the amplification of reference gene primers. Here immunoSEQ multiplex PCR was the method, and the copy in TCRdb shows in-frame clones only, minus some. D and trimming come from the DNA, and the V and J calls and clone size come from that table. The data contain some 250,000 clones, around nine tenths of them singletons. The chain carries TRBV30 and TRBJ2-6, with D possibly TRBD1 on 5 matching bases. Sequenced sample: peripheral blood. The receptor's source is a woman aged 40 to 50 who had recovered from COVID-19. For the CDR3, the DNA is TGTGCCTGGGGGGTGGGGCCCTCTGGGGCCAACGTCCTGACTTTC. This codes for CAWGVGPSGANVLTF. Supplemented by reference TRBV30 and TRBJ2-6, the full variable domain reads SQTIHQWPATLVQPVGSPLSLECTVEGTSNPNLYWYRQAAGRGLQLLFYSVGIGQISSEVPQNLSASRPQDRQFILSSKKLLLSDSGFYLCAWGVGPSGANVLTFGAGSRLTVL.